This T cell receptor (beta chain) was found in a study of human T cells and chemical hapten exposure (dated by TCRdb to 2020 to 2023). General notes on the study: For sensitization, 2% DPC in acetone was applied to a roughly 2 cm by roughly 2 cm area of upper inner arm skin. Weekly therapeutic DPC doses were additionally applied to the scalp of patients throughout the roughly 25-week study period. Patch testing on the upper back used Finn chambers containing 0.01% DPC, with scoring done after 6 days according to International Contact Dermatitis Research Group standards. Most of the patients in the cohort were female, and the cohort covered alopecia areata with under or over 50% scalp involvement, alopecia totalis and alopecia universalis. Libraries were pooled for sequencing, and per-sample TCR yields varied mainly because of small differences in library volumes within the pool. In alopecia patients, the study followed how the peripheral blood TCR repertoire changed in vivo over primary and secondary sensitization to diphenylcyclopropenone (DPC), a hapten. Blood samples were taken from patients before sensitization (week 0) and at 2, 6 and about 24 weeks after DPC sensitization. About 29 alopecia patients gave blood for TCR sequencing at one to four time points (pre-sensitization, 2, 6 and 24 weeks). Beyond this particular receptor, the publication reports: Compared with pre-sensitization or healthy control sets, expanded TCRs formed significantly more large CDR3 similarity clusters, which is consistent with antigen-driven responses. A positive correlation was found between the number of PT1 expanded TCRs and patch test score, with significance reached at thresholds 8, 16 and 32 but not 4. All patients had alopecia, a presumed autoimmune disease, so their immune response might differ from that of healthy individuals. No change with DPC sensitization was found in the number of TCRs above 1 in 1000 frequency, and no evidence of global repertoire structure alterations was found. After repeated subsampling, the strength of the expansion versus patch-test correlation and the threshold at which it became significant changed.

Receptor amplification or capture employed RACE. Sequencing was performed on a NextSeq 500. During library preparation, unique molecular identifiers were attached to individual cDNA molecules so that TCRs could be counted in a quantitative, reproducible way. Both TCR alpha and TCR beta chains were sequenced from each blood RNA sample. For the original study's pipeline: The median number of TCRs per sample was roughly 98,000, ranging from about 20,000 to 700,000. V, J and CDR3 annotation of the TCR reads was carried out using the Decombinator software suite. To make PS versus PT1 abundance plots, every sample was subsampled to the same number of TCRs (28,000). Expanded TCRs were defined as absent before sensitization and observed at least eight times at the 2-week time point. TCRdb took the public reads, trimmed them with fastp at Q25, ran MiXCR for clone calling and kept in-frame beta chains. Each entry is one CDR3 protein sequence, shown with its most common DNA and genes. In this record, the V and J calls reflect TCRdb's handling and not the investigators' own analysis. The sample data list approximately 350,000 distinct CDR3 sequences, and under 6.5% of these were observed just once. The ten largest account for about 6% of the sample.

Turning to this clonotype: Its antigen has not been determined. Base qualities were left out, and no much larger clone turns up one base away.

Here V drops 5 bases and J drops 2 bases, and the junction holds 6 bases not matched to any gene. The germline V gene yields SGHRS for CDR1 and YFSETQ for CDR2. The CDR3 covers 14 residues, taking in both the cysteine and the phenylalanine. Solely the CDR3 DNA is kept, with 42 bases framed from the first base. This sample's time point label indicates: patch test 2, 6 weeks after DPC sensitization. The intended sense of this specimen's treatment or condition label: therapeutic diphenylcyclopropenone sensitization with weekly scalp DPC. Blood at each patch-test visit was drawn before the patch test was applied. Eligible patients were aged 18 to 70, diagnosed with alopecia, deemed suitable for DPC therapy, and excluded if pregnant. Total RNA was isolated from unfractionated whole blood collected in Tempus Blood RNA tubes.

The source is a woman aged 18-35 years with alopecia areata. Some clones in this sample may be carry-over from other donors' samples. Here the sequenced sample was whole blood, taken in connection with sensitization to the hapten diphenylcyclopropenone (DPC). The chain uses TRBV5-1 and TRBJ2-7, and 8 bases in between align with TRBD2. DNA sequence: TGCGCCAGCAGATCTCGACTAGCGACCTACGAGCAGTACTTC. This codes for CASRSRLATYEQYF.